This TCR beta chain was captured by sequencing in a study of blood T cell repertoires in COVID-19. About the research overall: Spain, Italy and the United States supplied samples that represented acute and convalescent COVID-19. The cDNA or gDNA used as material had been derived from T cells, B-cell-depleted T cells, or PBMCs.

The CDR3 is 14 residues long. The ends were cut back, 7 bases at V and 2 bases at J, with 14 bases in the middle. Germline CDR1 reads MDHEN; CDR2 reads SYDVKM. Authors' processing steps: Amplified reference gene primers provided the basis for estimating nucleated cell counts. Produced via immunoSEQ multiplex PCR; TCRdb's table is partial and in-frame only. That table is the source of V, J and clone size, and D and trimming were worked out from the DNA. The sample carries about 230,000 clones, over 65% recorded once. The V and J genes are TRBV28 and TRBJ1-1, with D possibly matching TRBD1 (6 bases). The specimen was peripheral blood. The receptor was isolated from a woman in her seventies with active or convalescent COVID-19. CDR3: CASTPYRVNTEAFF. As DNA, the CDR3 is TGTGCCAGCACTCCATACAGGGTAAACACTGAAGCTTTCTTT.